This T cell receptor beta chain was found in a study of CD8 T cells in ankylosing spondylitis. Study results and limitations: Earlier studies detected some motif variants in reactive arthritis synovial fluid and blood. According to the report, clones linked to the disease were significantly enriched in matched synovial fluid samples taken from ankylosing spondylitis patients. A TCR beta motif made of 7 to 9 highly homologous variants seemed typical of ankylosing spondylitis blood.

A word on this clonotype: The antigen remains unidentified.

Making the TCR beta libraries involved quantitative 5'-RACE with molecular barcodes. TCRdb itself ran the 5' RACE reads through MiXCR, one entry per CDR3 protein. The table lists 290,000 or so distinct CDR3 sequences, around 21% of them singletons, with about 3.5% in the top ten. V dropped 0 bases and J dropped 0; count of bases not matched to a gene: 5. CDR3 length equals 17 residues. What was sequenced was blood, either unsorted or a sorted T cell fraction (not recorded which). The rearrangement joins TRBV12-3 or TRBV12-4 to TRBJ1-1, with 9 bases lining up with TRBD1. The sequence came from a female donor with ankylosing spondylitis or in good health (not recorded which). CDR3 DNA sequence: TGTGCCAGCAGTTTAGCGTTCACAGGGGGCATGAACACTGAAGCTTTCTTT. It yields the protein CASSLAFTGGMNTEAFF.